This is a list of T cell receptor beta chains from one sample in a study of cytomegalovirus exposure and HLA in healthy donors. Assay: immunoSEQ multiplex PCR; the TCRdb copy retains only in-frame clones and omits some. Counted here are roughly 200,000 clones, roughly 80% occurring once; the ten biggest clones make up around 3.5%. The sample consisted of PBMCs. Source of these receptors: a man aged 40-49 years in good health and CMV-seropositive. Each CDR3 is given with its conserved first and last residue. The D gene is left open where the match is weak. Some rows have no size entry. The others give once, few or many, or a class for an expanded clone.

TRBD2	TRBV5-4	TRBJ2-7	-	TGTGCCAGCAGCTTGGGGGGGACTAGCGGGAGGGCGGAGCAGTACTTC	CASSLGGTSGRAEQYF
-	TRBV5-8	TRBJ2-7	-	TGTGCCAGCAGCTTCGGGGGAGGCGAGCAGTACTTC	CASSFGGGEQYF
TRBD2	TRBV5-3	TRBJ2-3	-	TGTGCCAGAAGCGGCACCGGGACTAACAGCACAGATACGCAGTATTTT	CARSGTGTNSTDTQYF
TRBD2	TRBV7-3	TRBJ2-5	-	TGTGCCAGCAGCCCCCTGGGGGGGGGAGTGGAAGAGACCCAGTACTTC	CASSPLGGGVEETQYF
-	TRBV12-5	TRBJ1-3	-	TGTGCTAGTGGATCGACAGGCCTCTCTGGAAACACCATATATTTT	CASGSTGLSGNTIYF
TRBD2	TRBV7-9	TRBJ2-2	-	TGTGCCAGCAGCTTAGCCGGGACTAGGGCCTCCGGGGAGCTGTTTTTT	CASSLAGTRASGELFF
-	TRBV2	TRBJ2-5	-	TGTGCCAGCAAAGGCCTCCAGGGTGGGCAAGAGACCCAGTACTTC	CASKGLQGGQETQYF
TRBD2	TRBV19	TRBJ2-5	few	TGTGCCAGTAGTATAAGAGCGGGGGGAGTGACCCAGTACTTC	CASSIRAGGVTQYF
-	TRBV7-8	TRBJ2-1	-	TGTGCCAGCAGTTTCCAGGGGCGCACGTACAATGAGCAGTTCTTC	CASSFQGRTYNEQFF
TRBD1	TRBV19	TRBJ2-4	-	TGTGCCAGTAGCCCACAGGGGGCCGGTGGCAAAAACATTCAGTACTTC	CASSPQGAGGKNIQYF
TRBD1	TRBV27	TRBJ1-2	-	TGTGCCAGCAGTTTATTAGGGTCCGGGACAGGGCCTAACTATGGCTACACCTTC	CASSLLGSGTGPNYGYTF
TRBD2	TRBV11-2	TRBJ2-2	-	TGTGCCAGCACCCCATACCTCCTAGCGGGAGGGCCCTCCGGGGAGCTGTTTTTT	CASTPYLLAGGPSGELFF
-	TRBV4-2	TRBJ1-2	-	TGTGCCAGCAGCCAAGATACAGGGCTTGGGGGCTACACCTTC	CASSQDTGLGGYTF
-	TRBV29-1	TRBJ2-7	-	TGCAGCGTTGCCGCTAGCTCAGGCTACGAGCAGTACTTC	CSVAASSGYEQYF
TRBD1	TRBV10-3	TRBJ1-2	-	TGTGCCATCAAAACTAACCGGGACAGGGAAGGTTGGCGGTATGGCTACACCTTC	CAIKTNRDREGWRYGYTF
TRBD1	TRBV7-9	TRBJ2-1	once	TGTGCCAGCAGCTCCCGGGACAGAACCTTTTACAATGAGCAGTTCTTC	CASSSRDRTFYNEQFF
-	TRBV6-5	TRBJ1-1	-	TGTGCCAGCAGTTATAGTCTGGGCGCTGAAGCTTTCTTT	CASSYSLGAEAFF
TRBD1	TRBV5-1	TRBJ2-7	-	TGCGCCAGCAGCTTCGGGACAGGAATGGGCTACGAGCAGTACTTC	CASSFGTGMGYEQYF
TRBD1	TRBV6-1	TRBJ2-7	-	TGTGCCAGCATTGAACAGGGGCCTGAGGGCGAGCAGTACTTC	CASIEQGPEGEQYF
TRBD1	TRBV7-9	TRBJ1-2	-	TGTGCCAGCGGGGACAGCTTTAACTATGGCTACACCTTC	CASGDSFNYGYTF
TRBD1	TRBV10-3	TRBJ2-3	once	TGTGCCATCGGGGGGGGGACAGGGATAGGAAACGTGGGCACAGATACGCAGTATTTT	CAIGGGTGIGNVGTDTQYF
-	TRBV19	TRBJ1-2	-	TGTGCCAGTAAAGCAGGGACATATAACTATGGCTACACCTTC	CASKAGTYNYGYTF
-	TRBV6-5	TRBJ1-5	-	TGTGCCAGCAGAATTGCGCGGTATCAGCCCCAGCATTTT	CASRIARYQPQHF
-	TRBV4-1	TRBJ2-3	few	TGCGCCAGCAGCCAAGTGCGCTCCACAGATACGCAGTATTTT	CASSQVRSTDTQYF
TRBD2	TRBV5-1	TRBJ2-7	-	TGCGCCAGCAGCTTGGGCGGGGGTCTCTACGAGCAGTACTTC	CASSLGGGLYEQYF
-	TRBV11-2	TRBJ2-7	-	TGTGCCAGCAGCTATGCCGGGGGAGAGTTGGCCTCCTACGAGCAGTACTTC	CASSYAGGELASYEQYF
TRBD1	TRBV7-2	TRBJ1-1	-	TGTGCCAGCAGCCGATCCGGGACAGACAACACTGAAGCTTTCTTT	CASSRSGTDNTEAFF
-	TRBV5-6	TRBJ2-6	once	TGTGCCAGCAGCCTCCCGGGACTTTTCTCTGGGGCCAACGTCCTGACTTTC	CASSLPGLFSGANVLTF
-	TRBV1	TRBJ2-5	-	TGCACCAGCAGCCAACGGAACAGGTACCAAGAGACCCAGTACTTC	CTSSQRNRYQETQYF
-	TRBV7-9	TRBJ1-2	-	TGTGCCAGCAGCCACACGGGTACGGAAGGCTACACCTTC	CASSHTGTEGYTF
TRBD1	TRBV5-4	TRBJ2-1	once	TGTGCCGGCAGCACCCGACAGGGGGGACCCTACAATGAGCAGTTCTTC	CAGSTRQGGPYNEQFF
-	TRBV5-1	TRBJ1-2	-	TGCGCCAGCAGCTTGGGAGGATCCGAGCGCGGCTACACCTTC	CASSLGGSERGYTF
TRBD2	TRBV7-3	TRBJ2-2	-	TGTGCCAGCAGCACACCTGGGACTAGCGGGAGAGGGAACACCGGGGAGCTGTTTTTT	CASSTPGTSGRGNTGELFF
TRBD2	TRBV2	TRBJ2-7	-	TGTGTCAGCAGTTTAGCGGGAGCGACCTACGAGCAGTACTTC	CVSSLAGATYEQYF
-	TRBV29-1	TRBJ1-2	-	TGCAGCGTTGAGTCCAGGGGTTATAACTATGGCTACACCTTC	CSVESRGYNYGYTF
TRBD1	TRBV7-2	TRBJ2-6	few	TGTGCCAGCAGCCCGTGGACAGGGGGGAACTCTGGGGCCAACGTCCTGACTTTC	CASSPWTGGNSGANVLTF
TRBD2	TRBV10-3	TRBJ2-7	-	TGTGTCTCCAGCCCTAGCGGCTACGAGCAGTACTTC	CVSSPSGYEQYF
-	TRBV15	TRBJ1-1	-	TGTGCCACCAGCATCACAAGATATCCGGGGGCTGAAGCTTTCTTT	CATSITRYPGAEAFF
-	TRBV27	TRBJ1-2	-	TGTGCCAGCAGTTTTCACCGGGAGGACACAAACTATGGCTACACCTTC	CASSFHREDTNYGYTF
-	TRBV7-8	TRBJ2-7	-	TGTGCCAGCACTAATCCAGGGCCCTACGAGCAGTACTTC	CASTNPGPYEQYF
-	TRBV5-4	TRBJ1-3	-	TGTGCCAGCAGCGGACAGTCGTCTGGAAACACCATATATTTT	CASSGQSSGNTIYF
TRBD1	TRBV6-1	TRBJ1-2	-	TGTGCCAGCAGTGTTTCCGGGACAGGGGGGACTAACTATGGCTACACCTTC	CASSVSGTGGTNYGYTF
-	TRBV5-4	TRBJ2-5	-	TGTGCCAGCAGCTCATCCCAAGAGACCCAGTACTTC	CASSSSQETQYF
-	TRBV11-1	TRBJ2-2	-	TGTGCCAGCAGCTTAAAACAGGGACGGGGCACCGGGGAGCTGTTTTTT	CASSLKQGRGTGELFF
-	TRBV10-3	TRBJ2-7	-	TGTGCCATCAAGGGGGACGGCTCCTACGAGCAGTACTTC	CAIKGDGSYEQYF
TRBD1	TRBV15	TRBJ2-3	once	TGTGCCACCACAGGGCGCAGGGGGTTCACAGATACGCAGTATTTT	CATTGRRGFTDTQYF
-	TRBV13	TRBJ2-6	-	TGTGCCAGTGAACCAAGGGGGGGGAGAGGGGCCAACGTCCTGACTTTC	CASEPRGGRGANVLTF
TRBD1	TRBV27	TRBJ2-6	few	TGTGCCAGCAGTTCGGAACCGGGACAGGGAAGCTCTGGGGCCAACGTCCTGACTTTC	CASSSEPGQGSSGANVLTF
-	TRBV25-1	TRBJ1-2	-	TGTGCCAGCAGTGAGTTCCAGGGTGGCGGCTATGGCTACACCTTC	CASSEFQGGGYGYTF
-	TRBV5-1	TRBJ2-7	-	TGCGCCAGCAGCTTGGGAGAGGCCGGATACGAGCAGTACTTC	CASSLGEAGYEQYF
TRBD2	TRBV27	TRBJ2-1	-	TGTGCCAGCAGCCTAGGACTAGCGGGAGGGCCAAGAAATGAGCAGTTCTTC	CASSLGLAGGPRNEQFF
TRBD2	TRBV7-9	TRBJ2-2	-	TGTGCCAGCAGCCCCCCGGGGAGCGGGGTAGGCACCGGGGAGCTGTTTTTT	CASSPPGSGVGTGELFF
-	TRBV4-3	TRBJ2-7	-	TGCGCCAGCAGCCAAGAAAGCGTGGGCGGACTCTCCTACGAGCAGTACTTC	CASSQESVGGLSYEQYF